Included here is one T cell receptor beta chain sequence, with context. Its antigen is unknown. There are no base qualities to consult, and no much larger clone falls within one base. The data originate from a study of blood T cell repertoires in COVID-19 (dated by TCRdb to the early 2020s). Study-level background: Samples covering the acute and convalescent phases of COVID-19 were provided by collaborators in the United States, Italy and Spain. Where available, HLA class I and class II types were taken from metadata supplied by the sample provider and were not determined by assay-based typing. The samples were drawn from two sources: the first 160 participants of the ongoing ImmuneRACE study, and 1,000 to 1,500 subjects contributed by 6 global collaborators. The dataset comprised deeply sampled blood TCRbeta repertoires from subjects exposed to, actively infected with, or recovered from COVID-19. A de-identified subject ID, COVID-19 status, age in years and sex were almost always included in the sample metadata. The material from the prospective study consisted of cDNA or gDNA derived from T cells, B-cell-depleted T cells, or PBMCs. The repertoires were released in a freely available public database meant as a resource for research on the immune response to SARS-CoV-2.

TCRbeta CDR3 regions were amplified from genomic DNA using the immunoSEQ Assay, a bias-controlled multiplex PCR. Under the source paper's analysis protocol: Nucleated cell counts per sample were estimated from amplification of reference gene primers within the assay. To quantify the absolute abundance of each unique TCRbeta CDR3 rearrangement, sequence reads were collapsed and filtered. For each sample, productive Simpson clonality was calculated by taking the square root of Simpson's diversity index across productive rearrangements. TCRdb obtained this table from immuneACCESS and retained in-frame rearrangements with V and J assigned. These tables miss some clones; where compared with another copy, unresolved V genes account for less than half of the shortfall, and the remainder is unexplained. From that table come the V and J calls and clone size; the DNA was used to work out D and trimming. Recorded for this sample are about 430,000 clones; around 90% of them occurred a single time. The ten largest clones add up to 0.8% to 0.9% of the sample.

Per the germline V gene (reference sequence), SGHNT is the CDR1 and YYREEE is the CDR2. Trimming leaves V shorter by 0 bases and J shorter by 2 bases, with the junction holding 8 bases beyond the gene matches. The CDR3 contains 17 residues, cysteine and phenylalanine counted. Of all the DNA, just the CDR3 is kept, 51 bases in frame from base 1. Study-wide findings and limitations: The amount of clinical and demographic metadata varied by source and participant and was provided uncurated.

One collaborating source in Seattle enrolled patients while the patients were actively infected and followed the patients over time throughout the course of disease. Collaborating institutions collected whole blood in K2EDTA tubes following their own protocols. For TCRbeta analysis, collaborators shipped samples as frozen whole blood, isolated PBMCs, or DNA extracted from either of those sample types. The source of this sequence is a man aged 18 to 29 with COVID-19, enrolled during active disease. The rearrangement joined TRBV5-4 to TRBJ2-1; 7 bases in between match TRBD2. The sequencing input was peripheral blood. The CDR3 region reads CASSLDIAGPTYNEQFF. The DNA reads as follows: TGTGCCAGCAGCTTGGATATAGCGGGCCCGACCTACAATGAGCAGTTCTTC.